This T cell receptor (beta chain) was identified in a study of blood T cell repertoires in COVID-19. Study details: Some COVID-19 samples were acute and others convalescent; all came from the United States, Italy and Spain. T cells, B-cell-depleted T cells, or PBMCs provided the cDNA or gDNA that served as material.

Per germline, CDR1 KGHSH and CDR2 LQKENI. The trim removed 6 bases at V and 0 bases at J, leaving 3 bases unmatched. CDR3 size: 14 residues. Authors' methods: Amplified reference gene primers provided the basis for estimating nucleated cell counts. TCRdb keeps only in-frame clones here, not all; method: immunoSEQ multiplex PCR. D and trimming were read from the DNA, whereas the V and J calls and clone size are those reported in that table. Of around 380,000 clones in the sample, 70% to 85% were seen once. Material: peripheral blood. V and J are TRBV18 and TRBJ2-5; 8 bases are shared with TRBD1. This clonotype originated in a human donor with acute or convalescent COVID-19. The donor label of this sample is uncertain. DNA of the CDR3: TGTGCCAGCTCCTGGGACAGGAACCAAGAGACCCAGTACTTC. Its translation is CASSWDRNQETQYF.